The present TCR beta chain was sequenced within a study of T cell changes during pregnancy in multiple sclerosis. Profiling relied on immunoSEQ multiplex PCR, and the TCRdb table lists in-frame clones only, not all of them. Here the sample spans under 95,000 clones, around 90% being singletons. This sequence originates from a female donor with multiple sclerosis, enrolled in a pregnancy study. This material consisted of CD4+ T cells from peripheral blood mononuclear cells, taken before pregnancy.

CDR3 in DNA: TGTGCCACCAGAGGACAGGGGGACTACGAGCAGTACTTC. It codes for CATRGQGDYEQYF. V and J are TRBV15 and TRBJ2-7; 10 bases are shared with TRBD1. CDR1 is LNHNV and CDR2 is YYDKDF in the germline V gene (reference sequence). This CDR3 has 13 amino acids. The junction had 2 bases not matched to a gene; V was cut back by 6 bases and J by 3 bases.